Included here is one T cell receptor beta chain sequence, with context. It has no known antigen specificity. Nothing much larger sits one base from this clone, and base qualities are not available. For sequencing of the TCRbeta CDR3 region, genomic DNA was extracted from the sorted cells. TCRbeta CDR3 regions were sequenced using the immunoSEQ Assay. In TCRdb, the immuneACCESS table is reduced to in-frame sequences with V and J assigned. These tables do not hold every clone; where another copy was compared, an unresolved V gene accounts for under half, and the others remain unexplained. This sample gives around 30,000 clones in total; around 88% of them show up just once. The ten largest clonotypes hold approximately 31% of the sample. At the junction V is shortened by 6 bases and J by 5 bases; bases outside the gene matches: 9. The germline V gene yields KGHSH for CDR1 and LQKENI for CDR2. Measured from the cysteine to the phenylalanine, the CDR3 is 14 residues long. Of all the DNA, just the CDR3 is kept, 42 bases in frame from base 1.

The data were obtained in a study of OX40 agonist ivuxolimab in advanced cancers. For context, the study as a whole: Ivuxolimab was a fully human IgG2 agonistic monoclonal antibody targeting the costimulatory receptor OX40 (CD134). Of the roughly 51 dose-escalation patients, hepatocellular carcinoma was present in about 20, melanoma in around 15, renal cell carcinoma in 9 and head and neck cancer in 9. Patients were allowed to have had prior anti-PD-1, anti-PD-L1 or anti-CTLA-4 therapy, and roughly 40% of the dose-escalation patients had been treated with checkpoint inhibitors. Intravenous ivuxolimab was administered to patients every 2 weeks at six dose levels: 0.01, 0.1, 0.3, 1.5, 3 and 10 mg/kg. Partial responses occurred in three dose-escalation patients: two with cutaneous melanoma and one with hepatocellular carcinoma. Peripheral TCRbeta sequencing was intended to test whether TCR sequence diversity was altered and clonal T-cell expansion was caused by ivuxolimab. The paper describes the monotherapy dose-escalation part (N of about 50 patients) of the phase I trial of ivuxolimab. The dose-escalation cohort was almost 85% male with a mean age of 60 years, ranging from about 23 to 85.

Beyond this particular receptor, the publication reports: After ivuxolimab, more expanded clones were found on average in CD8+ T cells than in CD4+ T cells. Low levels of normalized T-cell clonal expansion were also shown by some nonresponding patients. Clonal expansion of both CD4+ and CD8+ blood T cells was observed from baseline to week 6 at doses 0.1 to 3.0 mg/kg. Which antigens the clonally expanded peripheral T cells were specific for was not determined. Partial responders in the 0.1-3.0 mg/kg groups had among the lowest normalized peripheral clonal expansion, especially among CD8+ T cells.

The trial excluded patients who had a history of autoimmune disease or were on systemic immunosuppression. Peripheral blood for TCR sequencing was drawn from every dose cohort at baseline, at cycle 4 day 1 and at cycle 7 day 1. The samples were drawn from a first-in-human, open-label, multicenter phase I dose-escalation trial of ivuxolimab. The trial enrolled adults with locally advanced or metastatic head and neck squamous cell, hepatocellular, melanoma or renal cell carcinoma. Before TCR sequencing, CD4+ T cells and CD8+ T cells were sorted from peripheral blood as separate populations. The receptor comes from an adult with an advanced solid tumor such as melanoma, head and neck, liver or kidney cancer. The source was CD4+ or CD8+ T cells sorted from blood, collected in a trial of the OX40 agonist ivuxolimab. The sequence is built from TRBV18 and TRBJ1-1, and TRBD1 matches 7 of the central bases. The nucleotides are TGTGCCAGCTCTCCCACAGGGGAAGTTACTGAAGCTTTCTTT. It translates to CASSPTGEVTEAFF.